This T cell receptor beta chain was sequenced in a study of blood T cell repertoires in COVID-19. Study-level background: The origin of the acute and convalescent COVID-19 samples was the United States, Italy and Spain.

TCRdb keeps only in-frame clones here, not all; method: immunoSEQ multiplex PCR. The sample holds 60,000 or so clones; 90% are singletons and the top ten take 13%. CDR1 is MDHEN and CDR2 is SYDVKM in the germline V gene. The CDR3 runs 15 residues. V shed 2 bases and J shed 3 bases, with 11 bases lying between them. The chain joins TRBV28 to TRBJ1-5, with D perhaps TRBD1 (5 bases). The source material was peripheral blood. This TCR derives from a man in his sixties with active COVID-19. The CDR3 reads CASSLLAGDNQPQHF. The CDR3 region has the DNA TGTGCCAGCAGTTTACTGGCGGGGGACAATCAGCCCCAGCATTTT.